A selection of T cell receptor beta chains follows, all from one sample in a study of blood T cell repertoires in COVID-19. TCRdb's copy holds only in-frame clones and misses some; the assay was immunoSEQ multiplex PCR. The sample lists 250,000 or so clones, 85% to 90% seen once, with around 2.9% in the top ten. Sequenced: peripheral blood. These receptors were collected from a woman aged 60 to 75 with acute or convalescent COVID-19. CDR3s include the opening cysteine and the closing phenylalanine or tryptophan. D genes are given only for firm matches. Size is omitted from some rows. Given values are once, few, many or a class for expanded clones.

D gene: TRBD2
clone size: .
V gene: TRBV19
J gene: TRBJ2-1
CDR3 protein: CASRSSGSYDPQFF
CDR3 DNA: TGTGCCAGTAGGAGTAGCGGGAGTTATGACCCGCAGTTCTTC

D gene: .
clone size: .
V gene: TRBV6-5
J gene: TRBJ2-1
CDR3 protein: CASSYSGGTTEQFF
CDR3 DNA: TGTGCCAGCAGTTACTCTGGAGGGACGACTGAGCAGTTCTTC

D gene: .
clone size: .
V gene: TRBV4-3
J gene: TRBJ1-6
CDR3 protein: CASSQEDTYNSPLHF
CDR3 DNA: TGCGCCAGCAGCCAAGAAGACACCTATAATTCACCCCTCCACTTT

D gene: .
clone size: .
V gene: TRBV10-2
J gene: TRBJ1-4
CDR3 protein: CASSEWESGTNEKLFF
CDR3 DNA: TGCGCCAGCAGTGAATGGGAAAGCGGGACTAATGAAAAACTGTTTTTT

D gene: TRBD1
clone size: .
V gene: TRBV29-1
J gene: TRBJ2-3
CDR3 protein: CSVGDRKGTDTQYF
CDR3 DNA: TGCAGCGTTGGGGACAGGAAGGGCACAGATACGCAGTATTTT

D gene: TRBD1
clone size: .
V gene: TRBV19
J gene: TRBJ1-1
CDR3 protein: CASSSGQAEVEAFF
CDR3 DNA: TGTGCCAGTAGTTCAGGACAGGCTGAGGTTGAAGCTTTCTTT

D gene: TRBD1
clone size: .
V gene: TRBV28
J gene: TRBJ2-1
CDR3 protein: CASRRTGGNEQFF
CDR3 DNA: TGTGCCAGCAGGCGGACAGGGGGCAATGAGCAGTTCTTC

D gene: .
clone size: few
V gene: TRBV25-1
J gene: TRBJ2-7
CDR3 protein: CASSEFVAGSAYEQYF
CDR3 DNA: TGTGCCAGCAGTGAGTTTGTGGCGGGATCGGCCTACGAGCAGTACTTC

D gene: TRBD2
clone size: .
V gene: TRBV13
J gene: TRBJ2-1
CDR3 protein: CASSSFLGRGGSEQFF
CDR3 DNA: TGTGCCAGCAGCTCCTTTTTGGGGCGGGGGGGCAGTGAGCAGTTCTTC

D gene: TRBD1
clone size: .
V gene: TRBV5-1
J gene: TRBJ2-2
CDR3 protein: CASSLVAGTGNTGELFF
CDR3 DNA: TGCGCCAGCAGCTTGGTCGCCGGGACAGGGAACACCGGGGAGCTGTTTTTT

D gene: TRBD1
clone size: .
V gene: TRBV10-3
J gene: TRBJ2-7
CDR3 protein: CAISPGQSSYEQYF
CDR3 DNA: TGTGCCATCAGTCCGGGACAGTCCTCCTACGAGCAGTACTTC

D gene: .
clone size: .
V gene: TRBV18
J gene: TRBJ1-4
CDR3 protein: CASSRGFNEKLFF
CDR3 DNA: TGTGCCAGCTCGCGGGGATTTAATGAAAAACTGTTTTTT

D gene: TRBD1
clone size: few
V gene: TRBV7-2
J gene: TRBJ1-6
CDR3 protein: CASSPQAGGGSPLHF
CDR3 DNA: TGTGCCAGCAGCCCGCAGGCAGGGGGCGGCTCACCCCTCCACTTT

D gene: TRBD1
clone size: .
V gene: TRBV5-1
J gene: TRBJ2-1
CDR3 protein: CASSSRDRAGEQFF
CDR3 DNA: TGCGCCAGCAGCTCCCGGGACAGGGCCGGTGAGCAGTTCTTC

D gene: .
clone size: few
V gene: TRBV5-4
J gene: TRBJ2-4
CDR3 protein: CASSPGQPKNIQYF
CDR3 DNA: TGTGCCAGCAGCCCCGGACAGCCCAAAAACATTCAGTACTTC

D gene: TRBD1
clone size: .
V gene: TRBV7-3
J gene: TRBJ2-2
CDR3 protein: CASSLKDRVDTGELFF
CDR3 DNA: TGTGCCAGCAGCTTAAAGGACAGGGTGGACACCGGGGAGCTGTTTTTT

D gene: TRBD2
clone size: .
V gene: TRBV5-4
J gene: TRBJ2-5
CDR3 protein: CASSTSLAGGLETQYF
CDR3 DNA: TGTGCCAGCAGCACCTCTCTAGCGGGGGGGCTAGAGACCCAGTACTTC

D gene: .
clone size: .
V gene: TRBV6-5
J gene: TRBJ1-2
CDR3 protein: CASSLGRGQNYGYTF
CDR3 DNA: TGTGCCAGCAGCCTTGGGCGGGGTCAGAACTATGGCTACACCTTC

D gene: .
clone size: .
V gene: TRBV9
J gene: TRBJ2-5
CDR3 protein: CASSVGASDKKETQYF
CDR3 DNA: TGTGCCAGCAGCGTGGGAGCTAGCGACAAAAAAGAGACCCAGTACTTC

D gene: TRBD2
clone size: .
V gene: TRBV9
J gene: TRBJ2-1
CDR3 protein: CASSDSGLVTEQFF
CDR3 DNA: TGTGCCAGCAGCGATAGCGGGCTAGTCACTGAGCAGTTCTTC

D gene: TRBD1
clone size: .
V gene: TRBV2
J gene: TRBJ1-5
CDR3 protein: CASTVQGAGQPQHF
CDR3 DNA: TGTGCCAGCACCGTACAGGGGGCGGGACAGCCCCAGCATTTT

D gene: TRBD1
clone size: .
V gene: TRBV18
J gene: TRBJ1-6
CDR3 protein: CASSPAGQGGSYNSPLHF
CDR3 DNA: TGTGCCAGCTCACCAGCCGGACAGGGAGGGTCCTATAATTCACCCCTCCACTTT

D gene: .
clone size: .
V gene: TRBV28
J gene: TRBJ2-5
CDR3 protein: CASSLLKYRRGETQYF
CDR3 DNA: TGTGCCAGCAGTTTATTAAAGTACAGGAGGGGTGAGACCCAGTACTTC

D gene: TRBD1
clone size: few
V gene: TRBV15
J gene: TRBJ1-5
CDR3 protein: CATRDRDRGIQPQHF
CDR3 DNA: TGTGCCACCAGGGACCGGGACAGGGGCATTCAGCCCCAGCATTTT

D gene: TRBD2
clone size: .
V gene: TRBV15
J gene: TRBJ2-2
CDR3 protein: CATSREGRGAGELFF
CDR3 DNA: TGTGCCACCAGCAGAGAAGGCCGGGGGGCCGGGGAGCTGTTTTTT

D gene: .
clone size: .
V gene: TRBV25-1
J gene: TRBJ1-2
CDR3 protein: CASSGGLQGNYGYTF
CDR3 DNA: TGTGCCAGCAGTGGGGGCCTTCAGGGGAACTATGGCTACACCTTC

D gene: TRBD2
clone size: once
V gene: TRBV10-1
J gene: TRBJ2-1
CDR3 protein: CASSEAWTSGHNEQFF
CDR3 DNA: TGCGCCAGCAGTGAGGCCTGGACTAGCGGCCACAATGAGCAGTTCTTC

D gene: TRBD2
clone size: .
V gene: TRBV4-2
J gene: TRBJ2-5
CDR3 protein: CASSQRLAAAQETQYF
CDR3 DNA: TGTGCCAGCAGCCAACGACTAGCGGCGGCCCAAGAGACCCAGTACTTC

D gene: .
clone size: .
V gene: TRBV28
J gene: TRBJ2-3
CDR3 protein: CASSPATTQYF
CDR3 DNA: TGTGCCAGCAGTCCAGCGACCACGCAGTATTTT

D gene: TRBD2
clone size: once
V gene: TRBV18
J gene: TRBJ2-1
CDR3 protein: CASSPWTSGSISYNEQFF
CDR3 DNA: TGTGCCAGCTCACCATGGACTAGCGGGAGCATTTCGTACAATGAGCAGTTCTTC

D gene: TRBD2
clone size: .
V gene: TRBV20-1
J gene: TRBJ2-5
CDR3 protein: CSASLAGGQQETQYF
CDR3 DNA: TGCAGTGCTAGTTTAGCGGGGGGTCAACAAGAGACCCAGTACTTC

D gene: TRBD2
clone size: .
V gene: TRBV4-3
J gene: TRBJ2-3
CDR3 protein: CASSLARASGFTDTQYF
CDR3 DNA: TGCGCCAGCAGCCTCGCGCGGGCTAGCGGGTTCACAGATACGCAGTATTTT

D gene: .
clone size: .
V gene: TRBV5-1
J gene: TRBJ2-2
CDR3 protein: CASFSKTNTGELFF
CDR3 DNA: TGCGCCAGCTTTTCAAAAACGAACACCGGGGAGCTGTTTTTT

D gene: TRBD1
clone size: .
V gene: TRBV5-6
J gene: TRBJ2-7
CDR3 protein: CASSLELGSGTGGYEQYF
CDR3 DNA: TGTGCCAGCAGCTTGGAATTAGGTAGCGGGACAGGGGGCTACGAGCAGTACTTC

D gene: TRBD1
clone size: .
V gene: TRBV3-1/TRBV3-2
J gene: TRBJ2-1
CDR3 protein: CASSPNSARAGGNEQFF
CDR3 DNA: TGTGCCAGCAGCCCCAATTCCGCCCGCGCAGGGGGCAATGAGCAGTTCTTC

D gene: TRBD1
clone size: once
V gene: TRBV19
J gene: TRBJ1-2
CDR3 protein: CASRPGQGARGYTF
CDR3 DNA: TGTGCCAGTAGACCGGGACAGGGGGCGCGTGGCTACACCTTC

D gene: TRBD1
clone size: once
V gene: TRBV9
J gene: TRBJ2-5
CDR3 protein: CASSIDRGGETQYF
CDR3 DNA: TGTGCCAGCAGCATCGACAGGGGAGGTGAGACCCAGTACTTC

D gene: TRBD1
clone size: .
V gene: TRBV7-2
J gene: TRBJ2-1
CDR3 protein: CASSLDVRGTKQFF
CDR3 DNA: TGTGCCAGCAGCTTAGATGTCAGGGGGACCAAGCAGTTCTTC

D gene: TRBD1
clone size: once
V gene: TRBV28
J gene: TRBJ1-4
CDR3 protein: CASRGQLREKLFF
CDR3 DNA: TGTGCCAGCCGGGGACAGCTAAGAGAAAAACTGTTTTTT

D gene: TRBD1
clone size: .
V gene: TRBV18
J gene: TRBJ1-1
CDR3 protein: CASSQNRGRWNTEAFF
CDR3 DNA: TGTGCCAGCTCACAAAACAGGGGGCGATGGAACACTGAAGCTTTCTTT

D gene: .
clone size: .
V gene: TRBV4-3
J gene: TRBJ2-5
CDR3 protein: CASSQDRGRGETQYF
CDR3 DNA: TGCGCCAGCAGCCAAGACAGGGGAAGAGGGGAGACCCAGTACTTC

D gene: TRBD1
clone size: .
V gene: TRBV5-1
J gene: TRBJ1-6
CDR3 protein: CASSKGQLNSPLHF
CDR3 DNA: TGCGCCAGCAGCAAGGGACAGCTAAATTCACCCCTCCACTTT

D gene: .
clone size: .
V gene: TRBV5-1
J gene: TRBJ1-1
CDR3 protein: CASSLGRRGGAEAFF
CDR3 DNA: TGCGCCAGCAGCTTGGGGCGCAGGGGTGGTGCTGAAGCTTTCTTT

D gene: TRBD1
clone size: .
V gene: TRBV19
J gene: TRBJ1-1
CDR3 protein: CASKMDRGNTEAFF
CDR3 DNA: TGTGCCAGTAAAATGGACAGGGGGAACACTGAAGCTTTCTTT

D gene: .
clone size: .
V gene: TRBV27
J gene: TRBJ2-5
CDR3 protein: CASSLRRTQETQYF
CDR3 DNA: TGTGCCAGCAGTTTGCGTAGGACTCAAGAGACCCAGTACTTC

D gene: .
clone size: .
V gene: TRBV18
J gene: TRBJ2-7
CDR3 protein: CASSNRVQGSYEQYF
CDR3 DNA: TGTGCCAGCTCGAACAGGGTCCAGGGGTCCTACGAGCAGTACTTC

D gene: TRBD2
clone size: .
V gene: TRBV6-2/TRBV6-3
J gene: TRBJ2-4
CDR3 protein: CASSWRGRDKNIQYF
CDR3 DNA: TGTGCCAGCAGTTGGCGCGGGAGGGACAAAAACATTCAGTACTTC

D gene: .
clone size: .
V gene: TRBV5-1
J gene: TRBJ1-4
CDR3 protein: CASRQGGSNEKLFF
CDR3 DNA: TGCGCCAGCAGGCAAGGGGGATCTAATGAAAAACTGTTTTTT

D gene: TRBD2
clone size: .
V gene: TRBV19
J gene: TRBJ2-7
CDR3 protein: CASSIRGTRNEQYF
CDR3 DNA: TGTGCCAGTAGTATAAGAGGGACTAGGAACGAGCAGTACTTC

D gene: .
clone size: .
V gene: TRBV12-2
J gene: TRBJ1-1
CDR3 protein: CASRLGAGEAFF
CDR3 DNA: TGTGCAAGTCGCTTAGGAGCGGGGGAAGCTTTCTTT

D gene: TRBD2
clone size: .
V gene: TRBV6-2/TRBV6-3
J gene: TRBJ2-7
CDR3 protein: CASSFFSGLAGGEQYF
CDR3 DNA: TGTGCCAGCAGTTTCTTCTCCGGACTAGCGGGGGGTGAGCAGTACTTC

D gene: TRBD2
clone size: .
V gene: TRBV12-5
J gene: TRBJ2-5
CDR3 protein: CASGLPQRGGQKTQYF
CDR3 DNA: TGTGCTAGTGGTTTGCCCCAGCGGGGGGGCCAAAAGACCCAGTACTTC

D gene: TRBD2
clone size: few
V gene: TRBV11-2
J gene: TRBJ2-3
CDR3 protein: CASSSIGLAGADTQYF
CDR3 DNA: TGTGCCAGCAGCTCGATCGGACTAGCGGGAGCAGATACGCAGTATTTT

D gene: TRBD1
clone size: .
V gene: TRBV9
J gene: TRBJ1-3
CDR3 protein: CASSSGTGGSGNTIYF
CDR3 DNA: TGTGCCAGCAGCAGCGGAACAGGGGGCTCTGGAAACACCATATATTTT

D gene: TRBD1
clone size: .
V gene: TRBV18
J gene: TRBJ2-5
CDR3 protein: CASSPGQQETQYF
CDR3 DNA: TGTGCCAGCTCACCGGGACAGCAAGAGACCCAGTACTTC

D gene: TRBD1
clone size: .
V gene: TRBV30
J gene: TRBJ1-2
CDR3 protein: CAWSVTGTGGGIYGYTF
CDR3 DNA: TGTGCCTGGAGTGTAACCGGGACAGGGGGCGGGATTTATGGCTACACCTTC

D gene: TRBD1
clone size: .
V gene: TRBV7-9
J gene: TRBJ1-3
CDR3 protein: CASRTTGLSGNTIYF
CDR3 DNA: TGTGCCAGCAGGACGACAGGGCTCTCTGGAAACACCATATATTTT

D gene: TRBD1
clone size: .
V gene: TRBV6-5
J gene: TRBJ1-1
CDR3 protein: CASNTGGVTEAFF
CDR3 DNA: TGTGCCAGCAATACAGGGGGCGTCACTGAAGCTTTCTTT

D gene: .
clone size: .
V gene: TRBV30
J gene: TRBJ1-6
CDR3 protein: CAWRGAVNSPLHF
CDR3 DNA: TGTGCCTGGCGTGGGGCTGTAAATTCACCCCTCCACTTT